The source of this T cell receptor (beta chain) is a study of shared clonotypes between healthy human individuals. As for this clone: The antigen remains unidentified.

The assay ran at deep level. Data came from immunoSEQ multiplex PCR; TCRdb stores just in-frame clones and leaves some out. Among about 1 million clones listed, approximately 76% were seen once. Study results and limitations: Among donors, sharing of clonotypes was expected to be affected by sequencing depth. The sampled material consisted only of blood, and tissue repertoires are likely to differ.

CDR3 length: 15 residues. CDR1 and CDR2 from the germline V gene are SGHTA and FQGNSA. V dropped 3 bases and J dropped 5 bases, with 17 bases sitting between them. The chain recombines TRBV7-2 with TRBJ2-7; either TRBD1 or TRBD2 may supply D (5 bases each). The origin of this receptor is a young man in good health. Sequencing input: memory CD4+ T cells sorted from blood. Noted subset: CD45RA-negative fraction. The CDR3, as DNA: TGTGCCAGCAGCTTTCGACTGGGGGTCCCTAACGAGCAGTACTTC. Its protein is CASSFRLGVPNEQYF.